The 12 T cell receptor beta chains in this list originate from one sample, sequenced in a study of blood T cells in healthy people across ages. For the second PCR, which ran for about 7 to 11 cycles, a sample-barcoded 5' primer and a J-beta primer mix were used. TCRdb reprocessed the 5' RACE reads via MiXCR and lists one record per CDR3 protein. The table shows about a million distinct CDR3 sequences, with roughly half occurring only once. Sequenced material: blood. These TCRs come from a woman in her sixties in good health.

CDR3 sequence (DNA): TGTGCCAGCAGTTTACAGGCAGGGATGGGTTCACCCCTCCACTTT. Amino acids: CASSLQAGMGSPLHF. The chain uses TRBV27 and TRBJ1-6; D is perhaps TRBD1 (5 bases). This CDR3 is 15 amino acids long. CDR1 is MNHEY and CDR2 is SMNVEV in the germline V gene (reference sequence). Trimming took 2 bases from V and 9 from J, leaving 14 bases between them.

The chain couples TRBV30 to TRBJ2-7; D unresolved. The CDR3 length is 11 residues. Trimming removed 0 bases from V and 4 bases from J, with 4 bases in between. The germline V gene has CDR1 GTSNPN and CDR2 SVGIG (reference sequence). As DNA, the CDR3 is TGTGCCTGGAGTGTACGTTACGAGCAGTACTTC. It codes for CAWSVRYEQYF. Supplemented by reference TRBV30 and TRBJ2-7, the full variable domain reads SQTIHQWPATLVQPVGSPLSLECTVEGTSNPNLYWYRQAAGRGLQLLFYSVGIGQISSEVPQNLSASRPQDRQFILSSKKLLLSDSGFYLCAWSVRYEQYFGPGTRLTVT.

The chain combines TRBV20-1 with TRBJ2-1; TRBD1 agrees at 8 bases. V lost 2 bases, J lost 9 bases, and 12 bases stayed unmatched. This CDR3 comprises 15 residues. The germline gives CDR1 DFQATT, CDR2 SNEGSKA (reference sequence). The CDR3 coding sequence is TGCAGTGCTAGAACGCACGGACAGGGTAACAGTGAGCAGTTCTTC. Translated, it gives CSARTHGQGNSEQFF.

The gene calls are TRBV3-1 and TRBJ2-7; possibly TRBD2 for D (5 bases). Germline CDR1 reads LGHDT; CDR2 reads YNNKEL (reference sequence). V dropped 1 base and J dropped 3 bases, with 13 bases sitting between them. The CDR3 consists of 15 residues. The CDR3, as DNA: TGTGCCAGCAGCCAAGTGGGAGAGTCTCGCTACGAGCAGTACTTC. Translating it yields CASSQVGESRYEQYF.

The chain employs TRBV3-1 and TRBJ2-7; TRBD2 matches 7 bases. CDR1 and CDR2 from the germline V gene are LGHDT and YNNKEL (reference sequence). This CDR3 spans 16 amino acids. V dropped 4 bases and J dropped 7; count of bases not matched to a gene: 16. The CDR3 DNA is TGTGCCAGCAGCCTCCACGCGGGGGTGAAGAGCAATGAGCAGTACTTC. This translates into CASSLHAGVKSNEQYF.

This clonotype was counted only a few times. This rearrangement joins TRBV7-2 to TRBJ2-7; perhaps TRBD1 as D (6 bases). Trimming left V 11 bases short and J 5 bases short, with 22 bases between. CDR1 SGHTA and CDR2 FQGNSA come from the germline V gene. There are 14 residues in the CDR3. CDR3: CASSPTGYANEQYF. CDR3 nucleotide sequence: TGTGCCTCCAGCCCAACAGGGTATGCGAACGAGCAGTACTTC.

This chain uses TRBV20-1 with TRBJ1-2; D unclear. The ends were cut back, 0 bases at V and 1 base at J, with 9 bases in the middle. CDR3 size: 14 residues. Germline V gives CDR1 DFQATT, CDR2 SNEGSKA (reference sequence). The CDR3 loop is CSARDQRINYGYTF. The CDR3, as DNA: TGCAGTGCTAGAGATCAGAGAATTAACTATGGCTACACCTTC.

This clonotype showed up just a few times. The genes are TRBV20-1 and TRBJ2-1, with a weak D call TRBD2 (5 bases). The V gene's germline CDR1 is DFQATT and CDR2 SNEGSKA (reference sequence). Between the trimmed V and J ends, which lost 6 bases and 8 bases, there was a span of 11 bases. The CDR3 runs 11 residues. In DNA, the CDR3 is TGCAGTGCGTCCGGGCGGGATGAGCAGTTCTTC. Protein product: CSASGRDEQFF.

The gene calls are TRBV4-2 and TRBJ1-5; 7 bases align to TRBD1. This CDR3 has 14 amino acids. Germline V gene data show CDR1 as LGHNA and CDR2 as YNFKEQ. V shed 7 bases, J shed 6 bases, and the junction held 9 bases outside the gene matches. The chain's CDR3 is CASTQGEGTQPQHF. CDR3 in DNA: TGTGCCAGCACCCAGGGGGAGGGAACTCAGCCCCAGCATTTT.

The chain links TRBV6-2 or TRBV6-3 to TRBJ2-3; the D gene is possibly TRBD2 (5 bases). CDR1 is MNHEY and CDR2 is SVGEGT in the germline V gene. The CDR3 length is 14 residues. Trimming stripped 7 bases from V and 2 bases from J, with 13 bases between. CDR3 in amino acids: CASMRLASTDTQYF. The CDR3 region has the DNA TGTGCCAGCATGAGGCTAGCCTCCACAGATACGCAGTATTTT.

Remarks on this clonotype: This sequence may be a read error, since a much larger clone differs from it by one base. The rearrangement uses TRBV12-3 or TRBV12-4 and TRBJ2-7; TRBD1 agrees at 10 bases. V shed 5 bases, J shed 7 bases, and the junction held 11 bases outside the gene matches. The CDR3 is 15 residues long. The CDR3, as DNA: TGTGCCAGCAGTCCTAGACAGGGGGCATACAATGAGCAGTACTTC. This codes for CASSPRQGAYNEQYF.

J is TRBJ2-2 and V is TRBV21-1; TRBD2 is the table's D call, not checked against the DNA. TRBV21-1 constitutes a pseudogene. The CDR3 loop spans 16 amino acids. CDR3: CASSKEAGSNTGELFF. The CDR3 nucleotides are TGTGCCAGCAGCAAAGAGGCGGGATCGAACACCGGGGAGCTGTTTTTT.